This paragraph reports one T cell receptor (beta chain). The sample comes from a study of regulatory T cells in long-lasting Graves disease. Trimming took 3 bases from V and 0 from J, leaving 18 bases between them. The germline gives CDR1 DFQATT, CDR2 SNEGSKA (reference sequence). The CDR3 extends over 17 amino acids. Construction of the TCR beta libraries employed iRepertoire HTBI primers in conjunction with Arm-PCR of CDR3 regions. A single record per CDR3 protein comes from TCRdb applying MiXCR to the multiplex PCR reads. Of around 480,000 distinct CDR3 sequences detected, approximately 16% appear once; the ten largest clones hold just under 25%. As to time point: newly diagnosed GD, antithyroid drugs for less than 3 months. PBMC RNA was the source of the TCR library. This same sample was also part of a study on T cells in Graves' hyperthyroidism and ophthalmopathy.

This TCR was sampled from a woman aged 35 to 59 with Graves disease. This sequence joins TRBV20-1 and TRBJ2-1; the D gene could be TRBD1 or TRBD2 (6 bases each). The sequencing here drew on peripheral blood mononuclear cells (PBMCs), taken at new diagnosis, from a patient treated with antithyroid drugs. The CDR3 loop is CSASSRPGAASYNEQFF. The CDR3 bases are TGCAGTGCTAGCTCCAGGCCGGGGGCTGCCTCCTACAATGAGCAGTTCTTC.